This entry describes one TCR beta chain. V shed 5 bases, J shed 7 bases, and the junction held 4 bases outside the gene matches. This CDR3 is built from 14 residues. Per germline, CDR1 SEHNR and CDR2 FQNEAQ (reference sequence). This sample is part of a study of technical replicates of blood from a few donors. Here immunoSEQ multiplex PCR was the method, and the copy in TCRdb shows in-frame clones only, minus some. The sample lists some 80,000 clones, around 92% occurring once. The sequencing input was T cells isolated from PBMCs. The clonotype originates from a human donor in good health. The chain recombines TRBV7-9 with TRBJ2-2, with 10 bases that match TRBD1. The CDR3 coding sequence is TGTGCCAGCAGCCGACAGGGGGCGTTCGGGGAGCTGTTTTTT. Amino acids: CASSRQGAFGELFF. Looking up the rest from reference TRBV7-9 and TRBJ2-2 gives the full variable domain: DTGVSQNPRHKITKRGQNVTFRCDPISEHNRLYWYRQTLGQGPEFLTYFQNEAQLEKSRLLSDRFSAERPKGSFSTLEIQRTEQGDSAMYLCASSRQGAFGELFFGEGSRLTVL.